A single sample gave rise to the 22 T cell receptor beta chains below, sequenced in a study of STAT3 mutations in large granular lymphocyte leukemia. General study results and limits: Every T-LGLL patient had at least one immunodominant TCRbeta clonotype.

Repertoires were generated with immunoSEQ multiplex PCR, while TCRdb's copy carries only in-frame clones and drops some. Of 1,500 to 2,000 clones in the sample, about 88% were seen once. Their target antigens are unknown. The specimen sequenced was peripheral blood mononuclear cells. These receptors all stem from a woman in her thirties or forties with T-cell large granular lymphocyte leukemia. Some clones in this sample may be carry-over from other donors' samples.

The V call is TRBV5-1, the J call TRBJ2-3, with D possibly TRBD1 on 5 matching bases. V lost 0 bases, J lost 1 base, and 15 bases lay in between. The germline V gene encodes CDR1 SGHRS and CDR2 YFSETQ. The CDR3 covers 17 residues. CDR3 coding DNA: TGCGCCAGCAGCTTGGCAGGGTTTGGGTTACGCACAGATACGCAGTATTTT. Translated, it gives CASSLAGFGLRTDTQYF.

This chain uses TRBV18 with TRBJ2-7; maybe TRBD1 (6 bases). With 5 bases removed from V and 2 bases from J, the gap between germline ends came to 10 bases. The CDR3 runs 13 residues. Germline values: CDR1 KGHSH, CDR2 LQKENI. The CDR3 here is CASSFSGAYEQYF. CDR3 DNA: TGTGCCAGCTCATTCTCAGGGGCCTACGAGCAGTACTTC. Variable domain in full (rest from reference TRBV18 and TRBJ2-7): NAGVMQNPRHLVRRRGQEARLRCSPMKGHSHVYWYRQLPEEGLKFMVYLQKENIIDESGMPKERFSAEFPKEGPSILRIQQVVRGDSAAYFCASSFSGAYEQYFGPGTRLTVT.

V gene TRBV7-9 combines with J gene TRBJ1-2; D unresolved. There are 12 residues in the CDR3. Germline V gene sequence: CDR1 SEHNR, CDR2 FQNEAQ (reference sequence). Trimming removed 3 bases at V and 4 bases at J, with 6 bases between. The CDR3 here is CASSFRSYGYTF. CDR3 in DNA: TGTGCCAGCAGCTTCCGGAGCTATGGCTACACCTTC.

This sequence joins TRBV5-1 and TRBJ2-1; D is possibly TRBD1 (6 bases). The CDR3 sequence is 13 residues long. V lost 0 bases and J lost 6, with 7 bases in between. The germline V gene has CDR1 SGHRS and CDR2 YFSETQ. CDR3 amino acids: CASSLDRVNEQFF. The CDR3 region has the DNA TGCGCCAGCAGCTTGGACAGGGTCAATGAGCAGTTCTTC.

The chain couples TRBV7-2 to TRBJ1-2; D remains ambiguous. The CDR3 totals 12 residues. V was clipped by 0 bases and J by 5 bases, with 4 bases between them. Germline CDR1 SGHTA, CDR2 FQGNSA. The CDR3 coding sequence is TGTGCCAGCAGCTTAGCCCTTTATGGCTACACCTTC. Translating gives CASSLALYGYTF.

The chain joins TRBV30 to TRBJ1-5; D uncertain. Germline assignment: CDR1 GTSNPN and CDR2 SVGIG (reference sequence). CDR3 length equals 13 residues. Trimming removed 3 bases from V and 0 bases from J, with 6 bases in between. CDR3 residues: CAWSADSNQPQHF. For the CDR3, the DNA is TGTGCCTGGAGCGCCGATAGCAATCAGCCCCAGCATTTT. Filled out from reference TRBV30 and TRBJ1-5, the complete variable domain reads SQTIHQWPATLVQPVGSPLSLECTVEGTSNPNLYWYRQAAGRGLQLLFYSVGIGQISSEVPQNLSASRPQDRQFILSSKKLLLSDSGFYLCAWSADSNQPQHFGDGTRLSIL.

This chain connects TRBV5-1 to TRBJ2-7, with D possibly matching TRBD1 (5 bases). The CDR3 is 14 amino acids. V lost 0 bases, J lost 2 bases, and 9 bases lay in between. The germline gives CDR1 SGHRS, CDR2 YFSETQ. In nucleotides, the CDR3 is TGCGCCAGCAGCTTGGCCCAGGGTCCCTACGAGCAGTACTTC. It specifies CASSLAQGPYEQYF.

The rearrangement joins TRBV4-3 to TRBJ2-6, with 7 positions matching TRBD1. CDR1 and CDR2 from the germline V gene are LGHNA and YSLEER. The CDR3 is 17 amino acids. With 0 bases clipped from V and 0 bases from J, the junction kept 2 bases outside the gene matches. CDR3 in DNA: TGCGCCAGCAGCCAAGATGGGGACAGCTCTGGGGCCAACGTCCTGACTTTC. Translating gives CASSQDGDSSGANVLTF.

The CDR3 here is CASSLGEPYEQYF. CDR3 in DNA: TGTGCCAGCAGCTTAGGGGAACCCTACGAGCAGTACTTC. This chain connects TRBV7-2 to TRBJ2-7, with no clear D. Germline-derived CDR1 and CDR2 are SGHTA and FQGNSA. This CDR3 has 13 residues. Trimming took off 1 base at V and 2 bases at J, with 6 bases between the two ends. The variable domain in full, completed from reference TRBV7-2 and TRBJ2-7, reads GAGVSQSPSNKVTEKGKDVELRCDPISGHTALYWYRQSLGQGLEFLIYFQGNSAPDKSGLPSDRFSAERTGGSVSTLTIQRTQQEDSAVYLCASSLGEPYEQYFGPGTRLTVT.

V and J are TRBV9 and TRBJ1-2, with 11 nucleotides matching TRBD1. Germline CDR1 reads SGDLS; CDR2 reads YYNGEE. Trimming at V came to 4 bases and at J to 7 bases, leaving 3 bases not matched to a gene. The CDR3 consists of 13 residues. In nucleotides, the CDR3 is TGTGCCAGCAGCCCGGACAGGGGGCTTGGCTACACCTTC. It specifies CASSPDRGLGYTF.

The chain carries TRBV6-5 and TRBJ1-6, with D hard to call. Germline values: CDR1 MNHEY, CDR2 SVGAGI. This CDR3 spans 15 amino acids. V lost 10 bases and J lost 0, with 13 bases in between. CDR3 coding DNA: TGTGCCACCAAGCCACCGAGCTCCTATAATTCACCCCTCCACTTT. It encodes CATKPPSSYNSPLHF.

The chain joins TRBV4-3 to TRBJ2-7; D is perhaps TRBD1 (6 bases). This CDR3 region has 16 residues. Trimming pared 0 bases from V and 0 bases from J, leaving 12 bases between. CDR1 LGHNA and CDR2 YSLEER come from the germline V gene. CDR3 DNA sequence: TGCGCCAGCAGCCAAGATATGGGACACCGCTCCTACGAGCAGTACTTC. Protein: CASSQDMGHRSYEQYF.

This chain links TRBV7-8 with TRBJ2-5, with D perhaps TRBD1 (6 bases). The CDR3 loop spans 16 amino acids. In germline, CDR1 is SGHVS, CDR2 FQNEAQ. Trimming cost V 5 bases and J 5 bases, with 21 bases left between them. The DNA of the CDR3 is TGTGCCAGCAGCCCTCAATTTGGGGGCGGGCCGGAGACCCAGTACTTC. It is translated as CASSPQFGGGPETQYF. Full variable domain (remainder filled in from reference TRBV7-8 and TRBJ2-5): GAGVSQSPRYKVAKRGQDVALRCDPISGHVSLFWYQQALGQGPEFLTYFQNEAQLDKSGLPSDRFFAERPEGSVSTLKIQRTQQEDSAVYLCASSPQFGGGPETQYFGPGTRLLVL.

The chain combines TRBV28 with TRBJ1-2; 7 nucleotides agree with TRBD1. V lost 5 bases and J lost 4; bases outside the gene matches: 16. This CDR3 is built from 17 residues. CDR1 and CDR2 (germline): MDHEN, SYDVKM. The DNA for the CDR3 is TGTGCCAGCAGTCTCAGGGGGAGGGCTTCGGGACTCTATGGCTACACCTTC. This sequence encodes CASSLRGRASGLYGYTF.

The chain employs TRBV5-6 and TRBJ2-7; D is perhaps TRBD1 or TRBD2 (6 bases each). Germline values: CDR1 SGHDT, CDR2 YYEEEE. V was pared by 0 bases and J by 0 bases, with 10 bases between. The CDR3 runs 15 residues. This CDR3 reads CASSLAGGFSYEQYF. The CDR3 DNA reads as TGTGCCAGCAGCTTGGCCGGGGGCTTCTCCTACGAGCAGTACTTC. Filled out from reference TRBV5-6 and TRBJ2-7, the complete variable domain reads DAGVTQSPTHLIKTRGQQVTLRCSPKSGHDTVSWYQQALGQGPQFIFQYYEEEERQRGNFPDRFSGHQFPNYSSELNVNALLLGDSALYLCASSLAGGFSYEQYFGPGTRLTVT.

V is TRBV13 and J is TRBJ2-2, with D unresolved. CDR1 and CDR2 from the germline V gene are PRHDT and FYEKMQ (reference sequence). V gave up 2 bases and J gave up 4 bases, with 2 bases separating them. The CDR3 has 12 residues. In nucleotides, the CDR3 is TGTGCCAGCAGCTTAATCACCGGGGAGCTGTTTTTT. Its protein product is CASSLITGELFF. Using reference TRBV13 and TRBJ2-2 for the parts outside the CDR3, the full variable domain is AAGVIQSPRHLIKEKRETATLKCYPIPRHDTVYWYQQGPGQDPQFLISFYEKMQSDKGSIPDRFSAQQFSDYHSELNMSSLELGDSALYFCASSLITGELFFGEGSRLTVL.

This CDR3 is CAWSASYYDEQYF. DNA of the CDR3: TGTGCCTGGAGTGCTTCATATTACGACGAGCAGTACTTC. The genes are TRBV30 and TRBJ2-7; D is undetermined. V was shortened by 1 base and J by 5 bases, with 12 bases between the two germline ends. Germline lookup yields CDR1 GTSNPN and CDR2 SVGIG (reference sequence). The length of the CDR3 is 13 residues. The variable domain in full, with the rest retrieved from reference TRBV30 and TRBJ2-7, is SQTIHQWPATLVQPVGSPLSLECTVEGTSNPNLYWYRQAAGRGLQLLFYSVGIGQISSEVPQNLSASRPQDRQFILSSKKLLLSDSGFYLCAWSASYYDEQYFGPGTRLTVT.

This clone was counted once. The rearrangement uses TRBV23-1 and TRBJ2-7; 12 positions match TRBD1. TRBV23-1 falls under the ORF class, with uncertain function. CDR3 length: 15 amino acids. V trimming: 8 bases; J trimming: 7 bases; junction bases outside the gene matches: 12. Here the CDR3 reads CASLVLGQGAREQYF. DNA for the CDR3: TGCGCCAGCTTGGTCCTGGGACAGGGGGCGCGGGAGCAGTACTTC.

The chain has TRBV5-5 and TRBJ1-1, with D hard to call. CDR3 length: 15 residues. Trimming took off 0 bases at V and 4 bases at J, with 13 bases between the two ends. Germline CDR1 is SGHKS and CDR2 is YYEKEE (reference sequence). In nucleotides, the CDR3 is TGTGCCAGCAGCTTGGGCGGGCTTTCGGGCACTGAAGCTTTCTTT. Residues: CASSLGGLSGTEAFF.

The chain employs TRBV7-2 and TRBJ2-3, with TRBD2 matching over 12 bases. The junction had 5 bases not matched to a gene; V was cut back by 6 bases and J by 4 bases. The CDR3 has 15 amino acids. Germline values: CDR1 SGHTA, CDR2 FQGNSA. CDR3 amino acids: CASRSLAGGSDTQYF. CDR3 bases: TGTGCCAGCAGATCCCTAGCGGGGGGGTCAGATACGCAGTATTTT.

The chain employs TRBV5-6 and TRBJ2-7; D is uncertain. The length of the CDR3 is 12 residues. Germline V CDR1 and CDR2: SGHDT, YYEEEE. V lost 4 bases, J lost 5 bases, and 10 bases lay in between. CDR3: CASSPLGHEQYF. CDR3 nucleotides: TGTGCCAGCAGCCCGCTTGGGCACGAGCAGTACTTC.

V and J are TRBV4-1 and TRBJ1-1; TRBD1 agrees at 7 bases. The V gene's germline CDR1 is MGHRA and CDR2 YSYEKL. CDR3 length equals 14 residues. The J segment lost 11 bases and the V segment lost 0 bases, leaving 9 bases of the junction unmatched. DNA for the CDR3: TGCGCCAGCAGCCAAGACAGGGGGGCCGTAGGTGCTTTCTTT. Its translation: CASSQDRGAVGAFF.